This TCR beta chain was profiled in a study of early T cells in non-severe SARS-CoV-2 infection. The wider study: It was bulk RNA from unsorted whole blood that was sequenced, and the chains were unpaired.

Unique molecular identifiers (one per individual cDNA molecule) were attached. TCRdb itself ran the 5' RACE reads through MiXCR, one entry per CDR3 protein. The data contain about 60,000 distinct CDR3 sequences, about 16% of them singletons. General observations from the study: Private and CD4 specificities were missed by VDJdb matching, which favored anti-spike CD8 responses.

Comments on this clonotype: Its antigen is as yet unknown.

The sample here was whole blood, taken at baseline. This TCR was recovered from an adult who was a healthcare worker with PCR-confirmed SARS-CoV-2 infection or an uninfected control (not recorded which).

CDR3 sequence (DNA): TGTGCCAGCTCACCTGGTCTCAACGAGCAGTACTTC. Its translation is CASSPGLNEQYF. The genes are TRBV18 and TRBJ2-7; D gene unclear. CDR3 length equals 12 residues. Germline CDR1 and CDR2: KGHSH and LQKENI. V was trimmed by 3 bases and J by 5 bases, leaving 8 bases between them.